The T cell receptor (beta chain) described here comes from a study of cytomegalovirus exposure and HLA in healthy donors. The PCR had 60 Vbeta and 13 Jbeta primers. Sequenced by immunoSEQ multiplex PCR; TCRdb stores in-frame clones only, minus some. The top ten hold approximately 20% of the sample, which has 70,000 to 90,000 clones, around 83% seen once. Healthy bone marrow donors made up the donor group. Findings of the study overall: Later, TCR association rates were found to vary by HLA locus, highest for DRB1 and lowest for HLA-C. Trimming of TCR beta V- and J-genes showed a link, identified in a later analysis, to a missense DCLRE1C variant.

CDR1 and CDR2 (germline): KGHSH, LQKENI. This CDR3 has 15 amino acids. Trimming removed 3 bases from V and 7 bases from J; junction bases left unmatched: 9. The table lists this clone with a few counts. Its target is not known. This sequence was found in a man in his sixties or seventies in good health and CMV-seropositive. The rearrangement uses TRBV18 and TRBJ2-5; 9 nucleotides align to TRBD1. Sequenced: PBMCs. CDR3 region: CASSPTGTGLLTQYF. In DNA form, the CDR3 reads TGTGCCAGCTCACCGACGGGGACAGGGTTACTGACCCAGTACTTC.